This T cell receptor beta chain was captured by sequencing in a study of cytomegalovirus exposure and HLA in healthy donors. Losses at the gene ends were 7 bases for V and 3 bases for J; bases not matched to a gene: 9. The CDR3 covers 15 residues. CDR1 is MNHNS and CDR2 is SASEGT in the germline V gene. The study, taken as a whole, reports: Differences between HLA loci emerged in a later analysis of TCR association rates, with DRB1 most and HLA-C fewest. TCR beta sequences numbering 15,000 to 20,000 were associated with HLA alleles at 0.05 false discovery rate in a later analysis.

As to this clone: Its antigen is not identified.

The PCR had 60 Vbeta and 13 Jbeta primers. The protocol was immunoSEQ multiplex PCR, while the TCRdb copy is restricted to in-frame clones and leaves out a portion. The profile shows more than 250,000 clones, around 90% of them singletons. The specimen was PBMCs. This sequence was found in a woman between 18 and 30 years old in good health and CMV-seronegative. This chain joins TRBV6-1 and TRBJ1-2; 9 bases map to TRBD1. For the CDR3, the DNA is TGTGCCAGCAATCCGACAGGGGGTTCTTACTATGGCTACACCTTC. This encodes CASNPTGGSYYGYTF.